Described below is a single T cell receptor beta chain sequence and its context. The data stem from a study of blood T cell repertoires in COVID-19. Seattle participants joined during active infection and were tracked over time. Some clones are missing from TCRdb's copy, which holds only in-frame ones; the method was immunoSEQ multiplex PCR. The sample shows 200,000 to 250,000 clones, around 83% of them seen only once. This TCR was sampled from a woman in her 70s with COVID-19, enrolled during active disease. Material for sequencing was peripheral blood.

CDR3 protein: CASSFAGVGEKLFF. DNA for the CDR3: TGTGCCAGCAGTTTTGCAGGGGTTGGCGAAAAACTGTTTTTT. The chain has TRBV27 and TRBJ1-4; D is possibly TRBD1 (6 bases). V was cut by 3 bases and J by 8 bases, with 13 bases left in between. The CDR3 totals 14 residues. Germline assignment: CDR1 MNHEY and CDR2 SMNVEV (reference sequence). Variable domain in full (rest from reference TRBV27 and TRBJ1-4): EAQVTQNPRYLITVTGKKLTVTCSQNMNHEYMSWYRQDPGLGLRQIYYSMNVEVTDKGDVPEGYKVSRKEKRNFPLILESPSPNQTSLYFCASSFAGVGEKLFFGSGTQLSVL.